The 26 T cell receptor beta chains presented below share a single source sample, sequenced in a study of CD8+ T cells in alopecia areata. cDNA serving as the sequencing template came from extracted, reverse transcribed RNA. Sequencing used immunoSEQ multiplex PCR; TCRdb keeps in-frame clones, though not all of them. The repertoire holds approximately 65,000 clones, under 60% seen once, with over 20% in the top ten. Treatment specified: oral pan-JAK inhibitor, 5-10 mg twice daily. This material consisted of CD8+ T cells sorted from blood, taken at approximately week 39, from a patient treated with tofacitinib. All receptors come from a human donor with alopecia areata.

The V call is TRBV29-1, the J call TRBJ1-4; weak D call: TRBD1 (6 bases). The CDR3 spans 15 residues. The V end lost 6 bases, the J end lost 5 bases, and 19 bases lay between the germline ends. Germline lookup yields CDR1 SQVTM and CDR2 ANQGSEA. This chain's CDR3 is CSVGTGQALNEKLFF. CDR3 DNA sequence: TGCAGCGTCGGAACAGGGCAGGCCTTAAATGAAAAACTGTTTTTT.

The chain combines TRBV20-1 with TRBJ1-5; D ambiguous. The CDR3 is made up of 9 amino acids. V was shortened by 6 bases and J by 9 bases, with 6 bases between the two germline ends. Germline CDR1 DFQATT, CDR2 SNEGSKA (reference sequence). The CDR3 coding sequence is TGCAGTGCCGGGTGGCCCCAGCATTTT. Translated: CSAGWPQHF.

V and J are TRBV29-1 and TRBJ2-7; the D gene is possibly TRBD1 (5 bases). The CDR3 totals 12 residues. Germline V gene data show CDR1 as SQVTM and CDR2 as ANQGSEA. V was pared by 4 bases and J by 2 bases, with 9 bases between. CDR3 residues: CSVVQAAYEQYF. As DNA, the CDR3 is TGCAGCGTTGTACAGGCGGCCTACGAGCAGTACTTC.

This clone turned up a few times. The chain carries TRBV4-1 and TRBJ2-7; 7 nucleotides agree with TRBD1. The germline V gene has CDR1 MGHRA and CDR2 YSYEKL. Trimming cost V 1 base and J 2 bases; bases outside gene matches: 5. This CDR3 has 15 amino acids. The CDR3 loop is CASSQGRDRPYEQYF. CDR3 sequence (DNA): TGCGCCAGCAGCCAAGGCCGGGACAGACCCTACGAGCAGTACTTC.

This chain connects TRBV4-1 to TRBJ2-5; D unresolved. The DNA end favors TRBJ2-7, so the J call may be wrong. The CDR3 runs 13 residues. CDR1 and CDR2 from the germline V gene are MGHRA and YSYEKL. The CDR3 coding sequence is TGCGCCAGCAGCCCCGACACGACGTACGAGCAGTACTTC. It specifies CASSPDTTYEQYF.

The chain couples TRBV28 to TRBJ2-7; either TRBD1 or TRBD2 may fit D (5 bases each). The CDR3 is made up of 11 amino acids. Germline values: CDR1 MDHEN, CDR2 SYDVKM. V was shortened by 4 bases and J by 8 bases, with 9 bases between the two germline ends. CDR3 amino acids: CASSSGAKQYF. The CDR3 nucleotides read TGTGCCAGCAGTTCCGGGGCAAAGCAGTACTTC.

A few counts support this clone. The chain combines TRBV18 with TRBJ1-1, with a possible D match to TRBD1 (6 bases). V lost 3 bases and J 0 bases, leaving 8 bases between the germline ends. This CDR3 contains 14 residues. CDR1 is KGHSH and CDR2 is LQKENI in the germline V gene. The CDR3 DNA reads TGTGCCAGCTCACCGGGACAAGTGAACACTGAAGCTTTCTTT. Encoded protein: CASSPGQVNTEAFF.

The V gene is TRBV5-6, the J gene TRBJ1-2, with D possibly being TRBD1 (6 bases). This CDR3 contains 15 residues. The germline gives CDR1 SGHDT, CDR2 YYEEEE. Trimming pared 0 bases from V and 4 bases from J, leaving 13 bases between. The chain's CDR3 is CASSLAAGAGYGYTF. The DNA of the CDR3 is TGTGCCAGCAGCTTGGCGGCAGGGGCAGGCTATGGCTACACCTTC.

This clone was counted between two and nine times. The chain recombines TRBV29-1 with TRBJ1-1, with a weak D call TRBD1 (5 bases). Germline CDR1 SQVTM, CDR2 ANQGSEA. Trimming took 1 base from V and 1 from J, leaving 13 bases between them. This CDR3 region has 15 residues. CDR3 nucleotides: TGCAGCGTTGAAGGGGGCCATTACCCGAACACTGAAGCTTTCTTT. This sequence encodes CSVEGGHYPNTEAFF.

The J gene is TRBJ1-1, the V gene TRBV23-1; D gene uncertain. TRBV23-1 counts as an open reading frame of uncertain function. This CDR3 has 12 residues. The V and J ends lost 8 bases and 1 base respectively, with 8 bases between them. The CDR3 DNA sequence: TGCGCCAGCTCCACAGCGAACACTGAAGCTTTCTTT. Residues: CASSTANTEAFF.

This clone was seen a few times. This chain joins TRBV7-9 and TRBJ1-1, with D possibly being TRBD1 (5 bases). Trimming left V 4 bases short and J 4 bases short, with 16 bases between. Per germline, CDR1 SEHNR and CDR2 FQNEAQ (reference sequence). The CDR3 runs 15 residues. CDR3 in amino acids: CASSSLSRGTTEAFF. CDR3 DNA: TGTGCCAGCAGCTCACTCTCGCGGGGGACCACTGAAGCTTTCTTT.

The rearrangement links TRBV10-3 to TRBJ1-1; D is ambiguous. Germline V gives CDR1 ENHRY, CDR2 SYGVKD. This CDR3 spans 12 amino acids. V lost 9 bases to trimming and J lost 1 base, with 9 bases between them. CDR3 loop: CAISGENTEAFF. The CDR3 DNA reads as TGTGCCATTTCGGGCGAGAACACTGAAGCTTTCTTT.

This chain connects TRBV2 to TRBJ2-7; D is undetermined. V lost 1 base to trimming and J lost 3 bases, with 7 bases between them. There are 13 residues in the CDR3. Per the germline V gene, CDR1 is SNHLY and CDR2 is FYNNEI. The CDR3 sequence is CASSEGYSYEQYF. CDR3 bases: TGTGCCAGCAGTGAAGGGTACAGCTACGAGCAGTACTTC.

This clone has only a few counts. CDR3 bases: TGTGCCTGGATGCCAGGACAGGGTAGAGCTCACGAGCAGTACTTC. This codes for CAWMPGQGRAHEQYF. This sequence joins TRBV30 and TRBJ2-7, with TRBD1 identical over 8 bases. Germline V gene lookup returns CDR1 GTSNPN and CDR2 SVGIG (reference sequence). The CDR3 totals 15 residues. With 4 bases clipped from V and 5 bases from J, the junction kept 13 bases outside the gene matches.

The rearrangement joins TRBV11-2 to TRBJ2-1; D is possibly TRBD2 (5 bases). This CDR3 is 14 amino acids long. The germline V gene encodes CDR1 SGHAT and CDR2 FQNNGV. V shed 7 bases and J shed 0 bases, with 10 bases lying between them. The CDR3 spells CASKQRSSYNEQFF. In DNA, the CDR3 is TGTGCCAGCAAACAGCGGTCCTCCTACAATGAGCAGTTCTTC.

This chain connects TRBV30 to TRBJ2-7; TRBD1 might be the D (6 bases). CDR3 size: 14 residues. In germline, CDR1 is GTSNPN, CDR2 SVGIG (reference sequence). Trimming stripped 0 bases from V and 0 bases from J, with 9 bases between. The DNA for the CDR3 is TGTGCCTGGAGTGTAGGACAGAGCTCCTACGAGCAGTACTTC. Translating it yields CAWSVGQSSYEQYF.

This clone showed up just a few times. This chain joins TRBV30 and TRBJ2-5; 9 bases map to TRBD1. The DNA end is more similar to TRBJ2-7, so the J call may be wrong. Germline lookup yields CDR1 GTSNPN and CDR2 SVGIG (reference sequence). The CDR3 spans 15 residues. CDR3 nucleotide sequence: TGTGCCTGGAGTGCCGGGACAGGGAGCCCCTACGAGCAGTACTTC. It is translated as CAWSAGTGSPYEQYF.

This clone came up once. This chain uses TRBV9 with TRBJ1-2; weak D call: TRBD1 (5 bases). CDR1 and CDR2 from the germline V gene are SGDLS and YYNGEE. The germline V and J ends were trimmed by 3 bases and 1 base, with 16 bases remaining between them. This CDR3 spans 16 amino acids. In DNA form, the CDR3 reads TGTGCCAGCAGCGGAGCGAGGGGCCACTTTAACTATGGCTACACCTTC. This translates into CASSGARGHFNYGYTF.

This rearrangement joins TRBV7-9 to TRBJ1-2; the D is unclear. Germline assignment: CDR1 SEHNR and CDR2 FQNEAQ (reference sequence). The CDR3 contains 15 residues. Trimming shortened V by 1 base and J by 2 bases, and 11 bases separated the two germline ends. The CDR3 DNA is TGTGCCAGCAGCTTAGGCCGGGGTCTAAACTATGGCTACACCTTC. Protein product: CASSLGRGLNYGYTF.

The chain has TRBV27 and TRBJ2-7; D might be TRBD2 (6 bases). The germline V and J ends were trimmed by 2 bases and 3 bases, with 8 bases remaining between them. CDR3 length: 13 amino acids. Germline values: CDR1 MNHEY, CDR2 SMNVEV (reference sequence). The CDR3 sequence: CASSLRLGYEQYF. The DNA of the CDR3 is TGTGCCAGCAGTTTAAGACTAGGCTACGAGCAGTACTTC.

A single count supports this clone. The V gene is TRBV27, the J gene TRBJ2-2; D uncertain. Trimming took off 1 base at V and 4 bases at J, with 16 bases between the two ends. The CDR3 covers 17 residues. Germline CDR1 and CDR2: MNHEY and SMNVEV (reference sequence). The CDR3 coding sequence is TGTGCCAGCAGTTTATTGTCTGGGCCCTTGACCACCGGGGAGCTGTTTTTT. Residues: CASSLLSGPLTTGELFF.

The V call is TRBV29-1, the J call TRBJ2-1; tentative D call: TRBD1 (6 bases). V lost 6 bases, J lost 8 bases, and 11 bases lay in between. The CDR3 runs to 11 residues. Germline assignment: CDR1 SQVTM and CDR2 ANQGSEA. The CDR3 coding sequence is TGCAGCGTCCTAAGGGGGTATGAGCAGTTCTTC. This sequence encodes CSVLRGYEQFF.

With regard to this clone: Other DNA sequences in this specimen translate into the identical CDR3. This chain uses TRBV30 with TRBJ2-7; 8 bases align to TRBD1. The V gene's germline CDR1 is GTSNPN and CDR2 SVGIG (reference sequence). V shed 0 bases and J 4 bases; nucleotides not matched to a gene: 2. The CDR3 consists of 13 residues. The CDR3 loop is CAWSVGQGYEQYF. CDR3 coding DNA: TGTGCCTGGAGTGTAGGACAGGGATACGAGCAGTACTTC.

J is TRBJ1-5 and V is TRBV6-1, with TRBD1 as a possible D gene (5 bases). This CDR3 has 16 residues. In germline, CDR1 is MNHNS, CDR2 SASEGT. The ends were cut back, 3 bases at V and 4 bases at J, with 16 bases in the middle. CDR3 residues: CASSDAPRAGNQPQHF. CDR3 in DNA: TGTGCCAGCAGTGATGCCCCCAGGGCGGGTAATCAGCCCCAGCATTTT.

The chain has TRBV6-5 and TRBJ2-5; D not certain. In germline, CDR1 is MNHEY, CDR2 SVGAGI. This CDR3 has 15 amino acids. V gave up 0 bases and J gave up 4 bases, with 12 bases separating them. In nucleotides, the CDR3 is TGTGCCAGCAGTTACTCTAAGCCTCCGGGAGAGACCCAGTACTTC. Amino acids: CASSYSKPPGETQYF.

The J gene is TRBJ1-2, the V gene TRBV14; D is undetermined. This CDR3 spans 14 amino acids. V dropped 4 bases and J dropped 4 bases, with 13 bases sitting between them. Looked up from germline, CDR1 is SGHDN and CDR2 is FVKESK. The CDR3 nucleotides read TGTGCCAGCAGCCCGGGCCCTCCGGGCTATGGCTACACCTTC. Translation gives CASSPGPPGYGYTF.